The 2 T cell receptor beta chains listed next were all sequenced from one sample in a study of blood T cell repertoires in COVID-19. Sequenced by immunoSEQ multiplex PCR; TCRdb stores in-frame clones only, minus some. The repertoire holds about 140,000 clones, with roughly 80% as singletons. Specimen: PBMCs or T cells enriched from blood (not recorded which). These receptors were collected from a man aged 35 to 55 with acute COVID-19.

Comments on this clone: The identical CDR3 is also encoded by other nucleotide sequences in the sample. This sequence joins TRBV5-1 and TRBJ1-1; D unclear. This CDR3 spans 12 amino acids. CDR1 and CDR2 (germline): SGHRS, YFSETQ. Trimming took off 5 bases at V and 4 bases at J, with 9 bases between the two ends. The CDR3, as DNA: TGCGCCAGCAGAGAAGGAGGCACTGAAGCTTTCTTT. It specifies CASREGGTEAFF.

The chain employs TRBV7-2 and TRBJ1-4, with 9 positions matching TRBD1. V gave up 5 bases and J gave up 3 bases; unmatched junction bases: 10. There are 17 residues in the CDR3. Germline values: CDR1 SGHTA, CDR2 FQGNSA. CDR3 bases: TGTGCCAGCAGCGTCCGGGACAGGGCGCGGTCTAATGAAAAACTGTTTTTT. The encoded protein is CASSVRDRARSNEKLFF.